Shown below are 24 T cell receptor beta chains from a single sample sequenced in a study of T cell responses to AZD1222 COVID-19 vaccine. TCRdb keeps only in-frame clones here, not all; method: immunoSEQ multiplex PCR. Of around 140,000 clones listed, roughly 92% are singletons. The specimen comprised peripheral blood, sampled on day 0 of AZD1222 vaccination. These receptors all come from an adult in good health.

The rearrangement uses TRBV7-8 and TRBJ2-2; 9 bases line up with TRBD2. The germline V gene encodes CDR1 SGHVS and CDR2 FQNEAQ. Losses at the gene ends were 4 bases for V and 3 bases for J; bases not matched to a gene: 9. The CDR3 is 17 amino acids. As DNA, the CDR3 is TGTGCCAGCAGCTACGGACCTAGCGGGACATACACCGGGGAGCTGTTTTTT. Amino acids: CASSYGPSGTYTGELFF.

The V gene is TRBV5-1, the J gene TRBJ1-2, with a tentative D call TRBD1 (5 bases). Germline CDR1 reads SGHRS; CDR2 reads YFSETQ. The CDR3 extends over 12 amino acids. Trimming removed 0 bases at V and 6 bases at J, with 6 bases between. In DNA, the CDR3 is TGCGCCAGCAGCTTGGCACAGGATGGCTACACCTTC. Protein product: CASSLAQDGYTF.

V gene TRBV6-6 combines with J gene TRBJ2-5; possibly TRBD1 for D (6 bases). Trimming took 6 bases from V and 2 from J, leaving 13 bases between them. The CDR3 is 14 residues long. CDR1 MNHNY and CDR2 SVGAGI come from the germline V gene (reference sequence). CDR3 sequence: CASSPGQLQETQYF. The CDR3 nucleotides read TGTGCCAGCAGCCCAGGACAGTTACAAGAGACCCAGTACTTC.

The chain joins TRBV19 to TRBJ2-7; tentatively, D is TRBD2 (5 bases). The CDR3 is 14 residues long. V lost 3 bases and J lost 2, with 11 bases in between. Germline V CDR1 and CDR2: LNHDA, SQIVND (reference sequence). The CDR3 DNA sequence: TGTGCCAGTAGTATTGGGCGGGCTACCTACGAGCAGTACTTC. This encodes CASSIGRATYEQYF.

The chain combines TRBV5-8 with TRBJ2-3; 7 bases match TRBD2. The CDR3 loop spans 12 amino acids. Germline CDR1 reads SGHTS; CDR2 reads YDEGEE. The ends lost 3 bases at V and 7 bases at J; junction bases unmatched: 2. CDR3 in amino acids: CASSSSGNTQYF. CDR3 coding DNA: TGTGCCAGCAGCTCTAGCGGAAATACGCAGTATTTT.

The chain combines TRBV9 with TRBJ1-2, with a possible D match to TRBD1 (5 bases). The V end lost 1 base, the J end lost 4 bases, and 14 bases lay between the germline ends. The CDR3 spans 15 residues. From germline, CDR1 is SGDLS and CDR2 YYNGEE. CDR3 in amino acids: CASSVPGGGSYGYTF. The CDR3 DNA follows: TGTGCCAGCAGCGTACCCGGGGGGGGGAGCTATGGCTACACCTTC.

In this sample, this clone turned up a few times. The chain combines TRBV9 with TRBJ1-5, with D possibly matching TRBD1 (5 bases). This CDR3 spans 13 amino acids. V was pared by 7 bases and J by 5 bases, with 13 bases between. Germline V CDR1 and CDR2: SGDLS, YYNGEE. This chain's CDR3 is CASAWGLDQPQHF. CDR3 coding DNA: TGTGCCAGCGCCTGGGGGTTGGATCAGCCCCAGCATTTT.

The chain couples TRBV5-1 to TRBJ1-1; a possible D gene is TRBD1 (5 bases). V lost 1 base and J 0 bases, leaving 16 bases between the germline ends. The CDR3 is made up of 17 amino acids. Germline CDR1 is SGHRS and CDR2 is YFSETQ. The CDR3 coding sequence is TGCGCCAGCAGCTTGAGTCATCAGGGCAGCATGAACACTGAAGCTTTCTTT. Amino acids: CASSLSHQGSMNTEAFF.

The rearrangement uses TRBV11-3 and TRBJ1-1; D is perhaps TRBD1 (5 bases). Germline V gene lookup returns CDR1 SGHNT and CDR2 YENEEA. V was pared by 1 base and J by 6 bases, with 12 bases between. The CDR3 consists of 14 residues. The CDR3 protein is CASSLGFGGSEAFF. The DNA of the CDR3 is TGTGCCAGCAGCTTAGGATTCGGGGGGTCTGAAGCTTTCTTT.

The V and J genes are TRBV18 and TRBJ2-2, with 14 positions matching TRBD2. Looked up from germline, CDR1 is KGHSH and CDR2 is LQKENI. The CDR3 length is 19 residues. J lost 4 bases, V lost 5 bases, and 12 bases had no gene match. The CDR3 DNA reads as TGTGCCAGCTCAGCGCTCCCCCCAGGACTAGCGGGAGGCACCGGGGAGCTGTTTTTT. Translated: CASSALPPGLAGGTGELFF.

This clone was seen a single time. Here the CDR3 DNA reads TGTGCCAGCAGTTATTGGGCAACTAATGAAAAACTGTTTTTT. Translation gives CASSYWATNEKLFF. This sequence joins TRBV28 and TRBJ1-4; D is undetermined. The ends were cut back, 4 bases at V and 0 bases at J, with 6 bases in the middle. The CDR3 sequence is 14 residues long. CDR1 MDHEN and CDR2 SYDVKM come from the germline V gene.

The rearrangement joins TRBV5-5 to TRBJ1-1; unclear D gene. Germline V gene lookup returns CDR1 SGHKS and CDR2 YYEKEE (reference sequence). Between the trimmed V and J ends, which lost 5 bases and 3 bases, there was a span of 14 bases. CDR3 length: 14 amino acids. As DNA, the CDR3 is TGTGCCAGCAGTTCTCAGGTCACCTACACTGAAGCTTTCTTT. Translating gives CASSSQVTYTEAFF.

This chain uses TRBV18 with TRBJ1-5; no clear D. Per germline, CDR1 KGHSH and CDR2 LQKENI. The CDR3 is 14 residues long. V was clipped by 6 bases and J by 8 bases, with 17 bases between them. Written as DNA, the CDR3 is TGTGCCAGCTCCCCGTCGGCGGGAAGAGAGCCCCAGCATTTT. Protein product: CASSPSAGREPQHF.

The J gene is TRBJ1-4, the V gene TRBV5-6, with D maybe TRBD1 (5 bases). V was cut by 4 bases and J by 5 bases, with 18 bases left in between. There are 16 residues in the CDR3. Germline CDR1 reads SGHDT; CDR2 reads YYEEEE. CDR3 residues: CASSPAGRPLNEKLFF. The CDR3 DNA is TGTGCCAGCAGCCCCGCGGGACGGCCTCTAAATGAAAAACTGTTTTTT.

CDR3 sequence: CASSENRGLRRQPQHF. The CDR3 DNA is TGTGCCAGCAGTGAAAACAGGGGACTTCGTCGACAGCCCCAGCATTTT. The V and J genes are TRBV6-1 and TRBJ1-5; 7 positions match TRBD1. Germline CDR1 and CDR2: MNHNS and SASEGT. The CDR3 extends over 16 amino acids. The V gene end was trimmed by 2 bases and the J gene end by 7 bases; junction bases not matched to a gene: 11.

The chain is built from TRBV27 and TRBJ1-4, with 7 bases matching TRBD1. The CDR3 covers 16 residues. V was pared by 5 bases and J by 3 bases, with 9 bases of the junction left unmatched. Germline V gene sequence: CDR1 MNHEY, CDR2 SMNVEV (reference sequence). The CDR3 loop is CASSPFTGVPNEKLFF. DNA of the CDR3: TGTGCCAGCAGTCCTTTTACAGGGGTTCCTAATGAAAAACTGTTTTTT. Full variable domain (missing parts from reference TRBV27 and TRBJ1-4): EAQVTQNPRYLITVTGKKLTVTCSQNMNHEYMSWYRQDPGLGLRQIYYSMNVEVTDKGDVPEGYKVSRKEKRNFPLILESPSPNQTSLYFCASSPFTGVPNEKLFFGSGTQLSVL.

V and J are TRBV15 and TRBJ2-3; D ambiguous. Looked up from germline, CDR1 is LNHNV and CDR2 is YYDKDF (reference sequence). Between the trimmed V and J ends, which lost 0 bases and 2 bases, there was a span of 9 bases. This CDR3 comprises 15 residues. The CDR3: CATSRDPGFTDTQYF. The CDR3 nucleotides are TGTGCCACCAGCAGAGATCCAGGCTTCACAGATACGCAGTATTTT.

V gene TRBV5-5 combines with J gene TRBJ1-4; weak D call: TRBD1 (5 bases). The CDR3 has 15 amino acids. Trimming left V 4 bases short and J 8 bases short, with 18 bases between. The germline gives CDR1 SGHKS, CDR2 YYEKEE (reference sequence). The CDR3: CASSTERGLGEKLFF. The CDR3 DNA reads as TGTGCCAGCAGCACTGAAAGGGGACTAGGCGAAAAACTGTTTTTT.

This CDR3 is CASSQTGANQPQHF. The CDR3 DNA reads as TGTGCCAGCAGCCAGACAGGGGCCAATCAGCCCCAGCATTTT. The chain uses TRBV6-6 and TRBJ1-5; 8 nucleotides match TRBD1. Germline assignment: CDR1 MNHNY and CDR2 SVGAGI (reference sequence). CDR3 length equals 14 residues. V trimming: 6 bases; J trimming: 3 bases; junction bases outside the gene matches: 4.

This clone showed up just once. The rearrangement links TRBV27 to TRBJ1-4; the D gene is possibly TRBD1 (6 bases). The CDR3 sequence is 16 residues long. Germline values: CDR1 MNHEY, CDR2 SMNVEV (reference sequence). Trimming pared 6 bases from V and 5 bases from J, leaving 19 bases between. For the CDR3, the DNA is TGTGCCAGCAGACACCTGGGGGGCGGACGGAATGAAAAACTGTTTTTT. Residues: CASRHLGGGRNEKLFF.

A note on this clone: Compared with germline, one end of the junction differs, possibly owing to a read error. The chain recombines TRBV29-1 with TRBJ2-3, with a tentative D call TRBD2 (7 bases). CDR1 SQVTM and CDR2 ANQGSEA come from the germline V gene. The CDR3 runs to 13 residues. CDR3 nucleotide sequence: TGCAGCATTGAAGGGGGGGTCACAGATACGCAGTATTTT. It codes for CSIEGGVTDTQYF.

The chain carries TRBV6-6 and TRBJ2-2; 9 bases line up with TRBD1. The CDR3 has 17 residues. Germline trimming cut 6 bases from V and 3 bases from J; bases unmatched to any gene: 11. CDR1 and CDR2 (germline): MNHNY, SVGAGI (reference sequence). CDR3 protein: CASSRKYRGLDTGELFF. The CDR3 nucleotides are TGTGCCAGCAGCCGAAAATACAGGGGGCTGGACACCGGGGAGCTGTTTTTT.

The rearrangement joins TRBV24-1 to TRBJ2-1, with 10 bases identical to TRBD1. Germline CDR1 KGHDR, CDR2 SFDVKD. The V and J ends lost 2 bases and 9 bases, in that order; junction bases with no gene match: 6. The CDR3 totals 15 residues. CDR3 nucleotides: TGTGCCACCAGTGATTGGGGACAGGGGACTACTGAGCAGTTCTTC. Protein product: CATSDWGQGTTEQFF.

The chain links TRBV18 to TRBJ1-1; maybe TRBD1 (5 bases). CDR1 is KGHSH and CDR2 is LQKENI in the germline V gene. The CDR3 is 17 amino acids. The V end lost 3 bases, the J end lost 0 bases, and 17 bases lay between the germline ends. CDR3 in amino acids: CASSPQSVGTMNTEAFF. The CDR3 DNA sequence: TGTGCCAGCTCACCTCAGAGCGTAGGGACGATGAACACTGAAGCTTTCTTT.